Following are 5 T cell receptor beta chains from one sample sequenced in a study of vaccination and CD4 T cells after COVID-19 (dated by TCRdb to 2022 to 2024). The treatment or condition label for this specimen denotes: roughly 10-day PBMC culture with coronavirus spike peptide pools or control peptides (ViraFEST assay). The antigens these receptors bind are not known. Library method: PCR. These reads were obtained on an Illumina iSeq 100. DNA from cultured CD4+ T cells underwent TCR sequencing with the Oncomine TCR Beta short-read assay at the Johns Hopkins FTIC core. Clones were called with MiXCR by TCRdb after fastp trimmed the public reads at Q25, and only in-frame beta chains were retained. Every CDR3 protein is listed once, alongside the most common genes and DNA of its rows. The sample table holds about 4,800 distinct CDR3 sequences, of which about 19% were seen once. The ten largest account for 20% to 25% of the sample.

Sequencing input: CD4+ T cells from blood, cultured in vitro. The receptors come from a human donor who had recovered from COVID-19.

This chain links TRBV24-1 with TRBJ2-5; TRBD1 matches at 9 bases. Germline V gives CDR1 KGHDR, CDR2 SFDVKD. The CDR3 sequence is 17 residues long. Germline trimming cut 2 bases from V and 2 bases from J; bases unmatched to any gene: 8. The CDR3: CATSDSPPGTGQETQYF. The DNA for the CDR3 is TGTGCCACCAGTGATTCGCCCCCCGGGACAGGGCAAGAGACCCAGTACTTC.

The chain links TRBV11-1 to TRBJ1-2; D gene uncertain. CDR1 is SGHAT and CDR2 is FQDESV in the germline V gene (reference sequence). CDR3 length: 13 amino acids. V was cut by 5 bases and J by 4 bases, with 11 bases left in between. The CDR3 loop reads CASSPGGTYGYTF. CDR3 DNA: TGTGCCAGCAGCCCCGGAGGAACCTATGGCTACACCTTC. Variable domain in full (rest from reference TRBV11-1 and TRBJ1-2): EAEVAQSPRYKITEKSQAVAFWCDPISGHATLYWYRQILGQGPELLVQFQDESVVDDSQLPKDRFSAERLKGVDSTLKIQPAELGDSAMYLCASSPGGTYGYTFGSGTRLTVV.

V is TRBV11-2 and J is TRBJ1-2; D remains ambiguous. V gave up 0 bases and J gave up 4 bases, with 6 bases separating them. The germline CDR1 and CDR2 sequences are SGHAT and FQNNGV. The CDR3 sequence is 13 residues long. DNA of the CDR3: TGTGCCAGCAGCTTAGAGGCTGGCTATGGCTACACCTTC. Translated: CASSLEAGYGYTF. The full variable domain, completed using reference TRBV11-2 and TRBJ1-2, is EAGVAQSPRYKIIEKRQSVAFWCNPISGHATLYWYQQILGQGPKLLIQFQNNGVVDDSQLPKDRFSAERLKGVDSTLKIQPAKLEDSAVYLCASSLEAGYGYTFGSGTRLTVV.

This clonotype was seen once. V is TRBV5-6 and J is TRBJ2-3, with a possible D match to TRBD1 (5 bases). The germline V gene encodes CDR1 SGHDT and CDR2 YYEEEE. CDR3 length equals 13 residues. V lost 2 bases and J lost 4, with 8 bases in between. As DNA, the CDR3 is TGTGCCAGCAGCTTCCAGGGCCCAGATACGCAGTATTTT. This encodes CASSFQGPDTQYF.

The CDR3 DNA is TGTGCCAGCAGCTCGATGGCGGGGGCCGCCGAGACCCAGTACTTC. It encodes CASSSMAGAAETQYF. This chain joins TRBV9 and TRBJ2-5, with D perhaps matching TRBD2 (7 bases). This CDR3 has 15 amino acids. Between the trimmed V and J ends, which lost 4 bases and 5 bases, there was a span of 18 bases. Germline CDR1 is SGDLS and CDR2 is YYNGEE.